The 10 T cell receptor beta chains listed next were all sequenced from one sample in a study of cytomegalovirus exposure and HLA in healthy donors. A multiplex PCR was run with 60 Vbeta primers and 13 Jbeta primers. TCRdb's copy holds only in-frame clones and misses some; the assay was immunoSEQ multiplex PCR. The profile shows 82,000 or so clones, around 10% of them singletons. Input material: PBMCs. All receptors come from a man in his sixties in good health and CMV-seropositive.

Worth noting for this clone: As the CDR3 is not closed by the conserved phenylalanine or tryptophan, this likely results from a read error. This sequence joins TRBV28 and TRBJ1-1; 8 nucleotides match TRBD1. CDR3 length: 18 amino acids. The V gene's germline CDR1 is MDHEN and CDR2 SYDVKM. In DNA form, the CDR3 reads TGTGCCAGCTTGCCGTATTCTTCATATAGCGCAGGGGGCACTGAGGCTTTCGTT. As protein: CASLPYSSYSAGGTEAFV.

This chain joins TRBV28 and TRBJ1-5; a weak D match, TRBD1 (5 bases). The CDR3 consists of 13 residues. Germline assignment: CDR1 MDHEN and CDR2 SYDVKM. Trimming pared 6 bases from V and 6 bases from J, leaving 12 bases between. This CDR3 is CASSLPGFQPQHF. The CDR3 DNA is TGTGCCAGCAGCCTCCCAGGGTTTCAGCCCCAGCATTTT. Based on the CDR3 plus reference TRBV28 and TRBJ1-5, the full variable domain is DVKVTQSSRYLVKRTGEKVFLECVQDMDHENMFWYRQDPGLGLRLIYFSYDVKMKEKGDIPEGYSVSREKKERFSLILESASTNQTSMYLCASSLPGFQPQHFGDGTRLSIL.

This clone was seen only a few times. The DNA for the CDR3 is TGTGCCAGCAGTGACCGGACGACGGACAGGGTCCCTGATTACGAGCAGTACGTC. Translating gives CASSDRTTDRVPDYEQYV. V gene TRBV6-4 combines with J gene TRBJ2-7, with TRBD1 matching 8 bases. With 2 bases clipped from V and 4 bases from J, the junction kept 16 bases outside the gene matches. The CDR3 length is 18 residues. Germline CDR1 and CDR2: MRHNA and SNTAGT.

This clone has just a few counts. The rearrangement joins TRBV6-5 to TRBJ1-5; 8 bases line up with TRBD1. Unmatched junction bases numbered 8, after V lost 6 bases and J lost 4 bases. Looked up from germline, CDR1 is MNHEY and CDR2 is SVGAGI. CDR3 length: 15 residues. The CDR3 coding sequence is TGTGCCAGCAGGGGGGGACAGGATCGAAATCAGCCCCAGCATTTT. This encodes CASRGGQDRNQPQHF.

V usage is TRBV5-1 and J usage is TRBJ2-1; 10 bases agree with TRBD2. CDR1 and CDR2 (germline): SGHRS, YFSETQ. V gave up 0 bases and J gave up 0 bases; unmatched junction bases: 0. The length of the CDR3 is 16 residues. CDR3 nucleotides: TGCGCCAGCAGCTTGGCTAGCGGGAGCTCCTACAATGAGCAGTTCTTC. It is translated as CASSLASGSSYNEQFF.

CDR3 protein: CASSSLGAARGNQPQHF. CDR3 nucleotides: TGTGCCAGCAGTTCCCTAGGGGCTGCGCGTGGCAATCAGCCCCAGCATTTT. The J gene is TRBJ1-5, the V gene TRBV28, with D tentatively TRBD1 (5 bases). Trimming pared 4 bases from V and 2 bases from J, leaving 18 bases between. Germline CDR1 is MDHEN and CDR2 is SYDVKM. The CDR3 is 17 residues long.

The rearrangement uses TRBV2 and TRBJ2-1; 11 nucleotides agree with TRBD2. The CDR3 length is 16 residues. CDR1 and CDR2 from the germline V gene are SNHLY and FYNNEI. V lost 5 bases to trimming and J lost 3 bases; unmatched junction nucleotides: 6. The CDR3, as DNA: TGTGCCAGCAGTTTACTAGCGGGAGACGTCTACAATGAGCAGTTCTTC. It codes for CASSLLAGDVYNEQFF. The variable domain in full, completed from reference TRBV2 and TRBJ2-1, reads EPEVTQTPSHQVTQMGQEVILRCVPISNHLYFYWYRQILGQKVEFLVSFYNNEISEKSEIFDDQFSVERPDGSNFTLKIRSTKLEDSAMYFCASSLLAGDVYNEQFFGPGTRLTVL.

V is TRBV11-2 and J is TRBJ2-1; 9 nucleotides align to TRBD2. There are 17 residues in the CDR3. Germline V gene lookup returns CDR1 SGHAT and CDR2 FQNNGV. With V trimmed by 5 bases and J by 0 bases, 8 bases remained unmatched. The DNA for the CDR3 is TGTGCCAGCAGCCGTTTGACTAGCGGAGCCTCCTACAATGAGCAGTTCTTC. Translation gives CASSRLTSGASYNEQFF.

V is TRBV19 and J is TRBJ2-5; possible D gene TRBD2, 6 bases. Between the trimmed V and J ends, which lost 4 bases and 1 base, there was a span of 10 bases. There are 14 residues in the CDR3. Germline-derived CDR1 and CDR2 are LNHDA and SQIVND (reference sequence). CDR3 coding DNA: TGTGCCAGTAGTACACCCGGGAGCCAAGAGACCCAGTACTTC. Translation gives CASSTPGSQETQYF.

This chain uses TRBV10-3 with TRBJ2-7; 7 bases fit TRBD2. Germline trimming cut 3 bases from V and 5 bases from J; bases unmatched to any gene: 7. The CDR3 length is 14 residues. Germline V gene data show CDR1 as ENHRY and CDR2 as SYGVKD. This CDR3 is CAISDSGGRDEQYV. CDR3 in DNA: TGTGCCATCAGTGACTCGGGGGGAAGGGACGAGCAGTACGTC.